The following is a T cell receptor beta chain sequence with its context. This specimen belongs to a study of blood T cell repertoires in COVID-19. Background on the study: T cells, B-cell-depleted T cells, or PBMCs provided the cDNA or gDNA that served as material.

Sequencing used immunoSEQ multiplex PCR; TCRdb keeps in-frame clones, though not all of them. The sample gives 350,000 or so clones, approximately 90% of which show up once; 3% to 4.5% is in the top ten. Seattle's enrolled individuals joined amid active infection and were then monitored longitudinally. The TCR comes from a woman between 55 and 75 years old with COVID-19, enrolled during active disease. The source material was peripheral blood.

The CDR3 DNA reads TGTGCCAGCCGCCTCGAACCGGGACAGGGCACCGGGGAGCTGTTTTTT. Its protein is CASRLEPGQGTGELFF. The V and J genes are TRBV4-2 and TRBJ2-2; TRBD1 agrees at 9 bases. The CDR3 extends over 16 amino acids. In germline, CDR1 is LGHNA, CDR2 YNFKEQ. V lost 8 bases and J lost 4; bases outside the gene matches: 11.